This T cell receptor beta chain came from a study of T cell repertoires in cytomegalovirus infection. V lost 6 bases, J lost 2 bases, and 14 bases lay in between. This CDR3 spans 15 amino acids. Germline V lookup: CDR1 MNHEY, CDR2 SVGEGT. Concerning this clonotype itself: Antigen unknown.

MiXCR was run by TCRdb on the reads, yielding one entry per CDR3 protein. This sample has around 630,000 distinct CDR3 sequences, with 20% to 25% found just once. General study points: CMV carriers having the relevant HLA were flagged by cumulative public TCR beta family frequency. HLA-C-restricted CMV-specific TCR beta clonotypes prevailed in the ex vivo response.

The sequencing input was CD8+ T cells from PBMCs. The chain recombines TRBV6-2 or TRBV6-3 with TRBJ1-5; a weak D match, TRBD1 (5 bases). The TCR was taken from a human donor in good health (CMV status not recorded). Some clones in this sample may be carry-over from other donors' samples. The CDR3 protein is CASRSRQPRNQPQHF. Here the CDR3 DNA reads TGTGCCAGCAGATCCAGACAGCCTCGCAATCAGCCCCAGCATTTT.